These 18 T cell receptor beta chains share one sample of origin, sequenced in a study of shared clonotypes between healthy human individuals. Here immunoSEQ multiplex PCR was the method, and the copy in TCRdb shows in-frame clones only, minus some. The data hold approximately 1,500,000 clones, with about 96% observed a single time. Sequencing was done on a sample of naive CD4+ T cells sorted from blood. Subset here: CD45RA+ positively selected. The receptors come from a man aged 25-45 years in good health.

This chain uses TRBV9 with TRBJ2-1; D remains ambiguous. This CDR3 is built from 13 residues. Trimming removed 0 bases from V and 6 bases from J, with 7 bases in between. CDR1 is SGDLS and CDR2 is YYNGEE in the germline V gene. Here the CDR3 DNA reads TGTGCCAGCAGCGTAGTTGTTGGCAATGAGCAGTTCTTC. Protein sequence: CASSVVVGNEQFF.

The rearrangement links TRBV27 to TRBJ2-7; 7 bases are shared with TRBD2. Germline V gene sequence: CDR1 MNHEY, CDR2 SMNVEV (reference sequence). The CDR3 sequence is 15 residues long. V trimming: 1 base; J trimming: 2 bases; junction bases outside the gene matches: 5. The CDR3 DNA follows: TGTGCCAGCAGTTTATTTCTGGGAGGGCCCTACGAGCAGTACTTC. It codes for CASSLFLGGPYEQYF.

The V and J genes are TRBV27 and TRBJ1-3; D is unresolved. This CDR3 is built from 15 residues. Germline V CDR1 and CDR2: MNHEY, SMNVEV (reference sequence). With 6 bases removed from V and 4 bases from J, the gap between germline ends came to 16 bases. CDR3 DNA: TGTGCCAGCAGCTCACAAGATCCGTCAGGAAACACCATATATTTT. This codes for CASSSQDPSGNTIYF.

The chain recombines TRBV6-5 with TRBJ2-7; TRBD2 matches at 12 bases. This CDR3 has 15 residues. Losses at the gene ends were 6 bases for V and 0 bases for J; bases not matched to a gene: 3. Looked up from germline, CDR1 is MNHEY and CDR2 is SVGAGI. CDR3 DNA: TGTGCCAGCAGAAGGACTAGCGGGGACTCCTACGAGCAGTACTTC. The encoded protein is CASRRTSGDSYEQYF.

This chain uses TRBV18 with TRBJ2-7; 7 bases are shared with TRBD1. Germline V gene sequence: CDR1 KGHSH, CDR2 LQKENI. Germline trimming cut 3 bases from V and 0 bases from J; bases unmatched to any gene: 5. This CDR3 comprises 15 residues. The CDR3 DNA is TGTGCCAGCTCACCCCCCGGGACAGTCTCCTACGAGCAGTACTTC. Its protein product is CASSPPGTVSYEQYF.

The V call is TRBV19, the J call TRBJ2-3; maybe TRBD2 (7 bases). V was shortened by 9 bases and J by 2 bases, with 21 bases between the two germline ends. The germline gives CDR1 LNHDA, CDR2 SQIVND (reference sequence). This CDR3 is built from 16 residues. This CDR3 reads CASRGRELSNTDTQYF. CDR3 coding DNA: TGTGCCAGCCGGGGGCGGGAGCTTTCCAACACAGATACGCAGTATTTT.

This chain uses TRBV14 with TRBJ2-3; 12 bases fit TRBD2. The J segment lost 5 bases and the V segment lost 4 bases, leaving 7 bases of the junction unmatched. CDR3 size: 16 residues. Germline V lookup: CDR1 SGHDN, CDR2 FVKESK. CDR3 in DNA: TGTGCCAGCAGCCTTCGACTAGCGGGAGTGAGAGATACGCAGTATTTT. Amino acids: CASSLRLAGVRDTQYF.

The genes are TRBV7-9 and TRBJ1-1; D is unclear. Trimming took off 1 base at V and 9 bases at J, with 9 bases between the two ends. This CDR3 has 12 amino acids. Per the germline V gene, CDR1 is SEHNR and CDR2 is FQNEAQ (reference sequence). The CDR3 protein is CASSLDYLKAFF. The CDR3 bases are TGTGCCAGCAGCTTAGATTACCTGAAAGCTTTCTTT.

The chain carries TRBV6-5 and TRBJ1-1; no reliable D call. Trimming pared 5 bases from V and 10 bases from J, leaving 17 bases between. The germline gives CDR1 MNHEY, CDR2 SVGAGI. The CDR3 is 13 amino acids. In nucleotides, the CDR3 is TGTGCCAGCAGTCCCTCGACGTGGGGAAGAGCTTTCTTT. This codes for CASSPSTWGRAFF.

The chain carries TRBV5-6 and TRBJ1-4; D remains unclear. This CDR3 has 14 amino acids. V was clipped by 4 bases and J by 8 bases, with 15 bases between them. Germline loops: CDR1 SGHDT, CDR2 YYEEEE. The CDR3 loop is CASSPAYSGEKLFF. The DNA for the CDR3 is TGTGCCAGCAGCCCGGCTTACTCGGGCGAAAAACTGTTTTTT.

As DNA, the CDR3 is TGCGCCAGCAGCTTGGCGGAGGGGCAGCCCTACGAGCAGTACTTC. Amino acids: CASSLAEGQPYEQYF. The chain employs TRBV4-1 and TRBJ2-7; maybe TRBD2 (6 bases). This CDR3 comprises 15 residues. The germline V and J ends were trimmed by 5 bases and 2 bases, with 16 bases remaining between them. Germline V gene lookup returns CDR1 MGHRA and CDR2 YSYEKL.

This rearrangement joins TRBV13 to TRBJ2-7, with 8 bases matching TRBD1. The germline gives CDR1 PRHDT, CDR2 FYEKMQ (reference sequence). The V and J ends lost 5 bases and 4 bases, in that order; junction bases with no gene match: 13. There are 16 residues in the CDR3. The CDR3 DNA follows: TGTGCCAGCAGCCCGCGTGGACAGGGAGGCCTTTACGAGCAGTACTTC. Its translation is CASSPRGQGGLYEQYF.

The chain employs TRBV2 and TRBJ2-3; D gene unclear. Trimming stripped 6 bases from V and 0 bases from J, with 10 bases between. Germline V gene data show CDR1 as SNHLY and CDR2 as FYNNEI. The CDR3 is 14 amino acids. The CDR3 nucleotides read TGTGCCAGCAGCACCCCGGTGAGCACAGATACGCAGTATTTT. It specifies CASSTPVSTDTQYF.

The chain couples TRBV28 to TRBJ2-3, with 10 bases that match TRBD2. The CDR3 has 16 residues. CDR1 and CDR2 from the germline V gene are MDHEN and SYDVKM. V was pared by 5 bases and J by 4 bases, with 9 bases of the junction left unmatched. CDR3 sequence: CASSIPSGSGSDTQYF. CDR3 coding DNA: TGTGCCAGCAGTATCCCTAGCGGGAGTGGGTCAGATACGCAGTATTTT.

The chain is built from TRBV5-1 and TRBJ2-7, with 11 positions matching TRBD2. The CDR3 totals 15 residues. Per the germline V gene, CDR1 is SGHRS and CDR2 is YFSETQ. J lost 2 bases, V lost 4 bases, and 5 bases had no gene match. In DNA, the CDR3 is TGCGCCAGCAGCCCGGGACTAGCGGTACCCTACGAGCAGTACTTC. It is translated as CASSPGLAVPYEQYF.

The chain couples TRBV2 to TRBJ2-5; the match to TRBD2 covers 7 bases. The ends lost 5 bases at V and 2 bases at J; junction bases unmatched: 23. Germline values: CDR1 SNHLY, CDR2 FYNNEI. The CDR3 is 20 amino acids. CDR3 DNA: TGTGCCAGCAGTAGGACTAGTTGGCCCCAAACGACCGCCGAACAAGAGACCCAGTACTTC. Translated: CASSRTSWPQTTAEQETQYF. The whole variable domain, filled in from reference TRBV2 and TRBJ2-5, reads EPEVTQTPSHQVTQMGQEVILRCVPISNHLYFYWYRQILGQKVEFLVSFYNNEISEKSEIFDDQFSVERPDGSNFTLKIRSTKLEDSAMYFCASSRTSWPQTTAEQETQYFGPGTRLLVL.

This chain links TRBV5-1 with TRBJ1-2; D is unresolved. In germline, CDR1 is SGHRS, CDR2 YFSETQ. This CDR3 region has 12 residues. V shed 1 base and J shed 7 bases, with 8 bases lying between them. The CDR3 region has the DNA TGCGCCAGCAGCTTGACGAGATCTGGCTACACCTTC. This codes for CASSLTRSGYTF.

The chain employs TRBV15 and TRBJ2-7, with TRBD1 matching over 8 bases. The germline gives CDR1 LNHNV, CDR2 YYDKDF (reference sequence). This CDR3 spans 16 amino acids. Trimming at V came to 2 bases and at J to 3 bases, leaving 9 bases not matched to a gene. CDR3 amino acids: CATSRSLDRALYEQYF. In nucleotides, the CDR3 is TGTGCCACCAGCAGATCATTGGACAGGGCACTCTACGAGCAGTACTTC.